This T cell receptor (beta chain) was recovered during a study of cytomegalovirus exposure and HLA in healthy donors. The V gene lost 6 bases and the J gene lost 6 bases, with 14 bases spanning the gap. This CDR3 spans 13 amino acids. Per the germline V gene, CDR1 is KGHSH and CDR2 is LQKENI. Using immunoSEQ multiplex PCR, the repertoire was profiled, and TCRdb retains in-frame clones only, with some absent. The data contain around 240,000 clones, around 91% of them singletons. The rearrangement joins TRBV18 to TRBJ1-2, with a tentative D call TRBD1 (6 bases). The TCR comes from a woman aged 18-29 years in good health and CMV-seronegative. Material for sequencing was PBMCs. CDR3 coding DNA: TGTGCCAGCTCCGATCCAGGGGCCCATGGCTACACCTTC. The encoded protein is CASSDPGAHGYTF.